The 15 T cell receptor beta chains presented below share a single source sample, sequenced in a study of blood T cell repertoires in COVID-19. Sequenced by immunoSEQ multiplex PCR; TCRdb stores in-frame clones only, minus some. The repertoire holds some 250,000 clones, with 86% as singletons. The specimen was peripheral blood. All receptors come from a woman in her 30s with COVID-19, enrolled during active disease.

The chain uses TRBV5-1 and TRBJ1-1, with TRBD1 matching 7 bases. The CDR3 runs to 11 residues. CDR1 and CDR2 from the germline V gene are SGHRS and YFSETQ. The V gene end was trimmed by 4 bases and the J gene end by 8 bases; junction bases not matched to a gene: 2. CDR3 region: CASSEDREAFF. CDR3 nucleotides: TGCGCCAGCAGCGAGGACAGGGAAGCTTTCTTT.

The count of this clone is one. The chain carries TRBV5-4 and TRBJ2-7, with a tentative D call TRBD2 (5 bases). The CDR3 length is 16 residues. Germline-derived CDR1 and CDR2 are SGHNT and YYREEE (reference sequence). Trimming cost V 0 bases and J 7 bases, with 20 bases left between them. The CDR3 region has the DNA TGTGCCAGCAGCTTGGGGGGTTGGGCGGCTACGGGAGAGCAGTACTTC. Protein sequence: CASSLGGWAATGEQYF.

In DNA, the CDR3 is TGTGCCAGCAGTTGGACTAGCGGGGCTGATACGCAGTATTTT. This translates into CASSWTSGADTQYF. The rearrangement uses TRBV2 and TRBJ2-3, with 12 bases aligning to TRBD2. Per germline, CDR1 SNHLY and CDR2 FYNNEI. The CDR3 runs 14 residues. Losses at the gene ends were 5 bases for V and 6 bases for J; bases not matched to a gene: 3.

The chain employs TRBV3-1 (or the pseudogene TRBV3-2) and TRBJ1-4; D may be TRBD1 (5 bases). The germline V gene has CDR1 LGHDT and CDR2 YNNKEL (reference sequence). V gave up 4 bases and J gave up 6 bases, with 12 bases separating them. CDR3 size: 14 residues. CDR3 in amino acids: CASSPGVGDEKLFF. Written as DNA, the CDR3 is TGTGCCAGCAGCCCGGGGGTTGGGGATGAAAAACTGTTTTTT.

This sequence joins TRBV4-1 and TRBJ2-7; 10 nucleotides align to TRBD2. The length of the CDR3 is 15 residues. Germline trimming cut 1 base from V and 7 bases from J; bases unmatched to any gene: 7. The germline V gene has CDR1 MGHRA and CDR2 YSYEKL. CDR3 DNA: TGCGCCAGCAGCCAAGGGGTACTAGCGGGGCGGGAGCAGTACTTC. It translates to CASSQGVLAGREQYF.

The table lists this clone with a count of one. The CDR3, as DNA: TGTGCCAGCAGTTCAAACCTGCAACAGGGGACTGAAGCTTTCTTT. Its translation is CASSSNLQQGTEAFF. The chain carries TRBV6-2 or TRBV6-3 and TRBJ1-1; 7 nucleotides agree with TRBD1. The CDR3 loop spans 15 amino acids. With 4 bases clipped from V and 5 bases from J, the junction kept 10 bases outside the gene matches. Germline-derived CDR1 and CDR2 are MNHEY and SVGEGT.

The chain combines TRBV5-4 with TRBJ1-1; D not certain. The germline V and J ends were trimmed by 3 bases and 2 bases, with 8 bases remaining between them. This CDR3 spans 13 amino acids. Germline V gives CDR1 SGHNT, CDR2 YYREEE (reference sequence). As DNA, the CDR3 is TGTGCCAGCAGCTCAAATGTTAACACTGAAGCTTTCTTT. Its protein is CASSSNVNTEAFF.

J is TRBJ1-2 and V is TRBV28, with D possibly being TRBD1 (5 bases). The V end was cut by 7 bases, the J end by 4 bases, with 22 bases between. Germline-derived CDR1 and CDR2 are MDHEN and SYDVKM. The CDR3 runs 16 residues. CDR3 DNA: TGTGCCAGCATCCCTCATGGGGGGGAAATCGTCTATGGCTACACCTTC. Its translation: CASIPHGGEIVYGYTF.

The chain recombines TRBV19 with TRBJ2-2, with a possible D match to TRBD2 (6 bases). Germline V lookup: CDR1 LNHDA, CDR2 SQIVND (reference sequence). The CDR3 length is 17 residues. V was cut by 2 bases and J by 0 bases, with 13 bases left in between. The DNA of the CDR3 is TGTGCCAGTAGTATATGGGCTAGCGACCCGAACACCGGGGAGCTGTTTTTT. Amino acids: CASSIWASDPNTGELFF.

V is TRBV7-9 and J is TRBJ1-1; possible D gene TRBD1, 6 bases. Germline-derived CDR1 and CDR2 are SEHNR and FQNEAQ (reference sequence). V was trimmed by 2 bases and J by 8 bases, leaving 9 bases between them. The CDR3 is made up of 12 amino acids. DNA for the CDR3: TGTGCCAGCAGCTTACAGGGGAGAGAAGCTTTCTTT. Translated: CASSLQGREAFF. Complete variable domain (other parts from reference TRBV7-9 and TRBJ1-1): DTGVSQNPRHKITKRGQNVTFRCDPISEHNRLYWYRQTLGQGPEFLTYFQNEAQLEKSRLLSDRFSAERPKGSFSTLEIQRTEQGDSAMYLCASSLQGREAFFGQGTRLTVV.

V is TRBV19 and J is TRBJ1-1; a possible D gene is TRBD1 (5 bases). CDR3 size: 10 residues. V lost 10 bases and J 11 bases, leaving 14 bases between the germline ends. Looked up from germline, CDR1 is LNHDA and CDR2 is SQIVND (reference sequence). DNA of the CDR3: TGTGCCACTAAGGGGATAAGGGCTTTCTTT. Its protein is CATKGIRAFF.

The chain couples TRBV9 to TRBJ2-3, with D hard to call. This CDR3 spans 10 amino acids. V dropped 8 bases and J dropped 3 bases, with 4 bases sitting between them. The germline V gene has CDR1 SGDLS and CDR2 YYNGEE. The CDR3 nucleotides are TGTGCCAGTTCTACAGATACGCAGTATTTT. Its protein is CASSTDTQYF.

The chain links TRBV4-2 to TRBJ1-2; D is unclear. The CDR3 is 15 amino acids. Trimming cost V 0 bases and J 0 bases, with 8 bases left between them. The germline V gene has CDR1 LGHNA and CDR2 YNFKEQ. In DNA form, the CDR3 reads TGTGCCAGCAGCCAAGATATAGAACCTAACTATGGCTACACCTTC. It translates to CASSQDIEPNYGYTF.

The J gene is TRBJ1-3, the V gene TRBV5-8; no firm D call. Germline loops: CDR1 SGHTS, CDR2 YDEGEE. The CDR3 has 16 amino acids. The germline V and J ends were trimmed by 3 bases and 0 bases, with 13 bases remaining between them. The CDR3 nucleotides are TGTGCCAGCAGCTCGGCCCTTGGGAGCTCTGGAAACACCATATATTTT. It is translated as CASSSALGSSGNTIYF.

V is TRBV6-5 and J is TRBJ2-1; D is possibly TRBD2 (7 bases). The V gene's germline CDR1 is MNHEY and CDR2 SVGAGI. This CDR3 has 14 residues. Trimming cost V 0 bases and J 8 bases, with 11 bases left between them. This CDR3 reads CASSYSGGGDEQFF. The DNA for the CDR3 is TGTGCCAGCAGTTACTCAGGGGGAGGGGATGAGCAGTTCTTC.